Listed here is a single T cell receptor (beta chain). Only a few counts were recorded for this clonotype. Its cognate antigen has yet to be identified. The junction differs from germline at one of its ends, possibly a read error. This sample stems from a study of T cells in Graves' hyperthyroidism and ophthalmopathy (dated by TCRdb to between 2017 and 2020). General notes on the study: Peripheral blood samples were taken at the time of initial diagnosis, prior to any treatment. In roughly six Graves' hyperthyroidism patients, the study also compared T-cell repertoires from thyroid tissue with T-cell repertoires from blood. Once sampling was done, hyperthyroidism patients were given methimazole at a starting dose of 30 mg daily, whereas ophthalmopathy patients were given high-dose intravenous methylprednisolone. To identify distinguishing TCR V-J signatures, a discovery cohort of about 95 patients was used, comprising 40 to 45 with Graves' ophthalmopathy and approximately 57 with stable Graves' hyperthyroidism. The paper describes TCR Vbeta CDR3 sequencing of 130 to 150 peripheral blood samples, made up of 40 to 45 ophthalmopathy patients, roughly 72 hyperthyroidism patients and some 17 progressor patients. Whether ophthalmopathy could be predicted prospectively was tested in an independent validation cohort made up of roughly 19 hyperthyroidism patients plus 17 patients who later progressed to ophthalmopathy. For training and testing, the roughly 97 patients in the discovery cohort were randomly divided in a 7:3 ratio.

TCR beta CDR3 regions were amplified from RNA transcripts. For the first round of RT-PCR on the TCR CDR3, the HTBI primer set was used together with the Qiagen OneStep RT-PCR kit. Libraries were constructed in a second round of multiplex PCR, after which size selection and purification were performed. Paired-end sequencing of the libraries was performed with 100 bp reads on an Illumina HiSeq2000. On the study's bioinformatics: SOAPnuke was used to process the raw data, removing reads that contained adapters or uncalled bases, had a mean Phred below 15, or lacked an exact match to the constant primer or identifier. COPE v1.2.5 was used to merge the high-quality paired reads, and each unique nucleotide sequence was defined as a clonotype. MiTCR v1.1 was used to align the clonotypes against IMGT TRBV, TRBD and TRBJ reference segments. The analysis was restricted to V-J combinations with a frequency above 0.0001, which together covered 99.2% of the repertoires. The TCS score was defined as F50 (clonal expansion) divided by E x V (chaos), with BLOSUM62-based TCRdist calculated between CDR3 peptides within each V-J. Welch's t-statistics and random forest reduced approximately 520 V-J features to 13, which were used in a naive Bayes classifier (R e1071). The raw public reads went through TCRdb reprocessing: fastp at Q25, MiXCR clone calling, in-frame beta chains kept. Merged by CDR3 protein, the rows form single entries marked with the most common genes and DNA. The V and J calls and clone size come from TCRdb's table, not from the authors' own analysis. Present in this sample are roughly 740,000 distinct CDR3 sequences, roughly 15% of which were seen just once. Jointly, the top ten make up about 8.4% of the sample.

Study-level results and caveats: Most expanded thyroid clonotypes (frequency above 0.001) were also detected in blood, a finding suggesting that blood repertoires may reflect thyroid immune responses. No statistical method was used to set the sample size in advance, and investigators knew the group allocation. Ophthalmopathy was separated from stable hyperthyroidism by a 13 V-J signature model, with approximately 86% sensitivity and 81% to 82% specificity obtained in cross-validation and 80%/75% obtained in testing. In validation, progression to ophthalmopathy was predicted by the model with roughly 69% sensitivity and roughly 72% specificity, a median of roughly 6.4 months before onset.

Inclusive of the bounding cysteine and phenylalanine, the CDR3 is 15 residues long. Of the read, only the CDR3 DNA is kept; its 45 bases are in frame from base 1. CDR1 and CDR2 were assigned from the germline V gene as MDHEN and SYDVKM. Stable Graves' hyperthyroidism was defined as no progression to ophthalmopathy during 18 months of follow-up. The hyperthyroidism patients were between 18 and 65 years old and newly diagnosed, with a disease duration of less than 2 months. Patients with uncontrolled infections, other autoimmune diseases, pregnancy or lactation were excluded. Diagnoses were based on clinical symptoms, serum thyroxine and TRAb, thyroid ultrasound and orbital computed tomography. PBMCs were isolated from 10 ml of fresh peripheral blood by Ficoll-Paque density gradient centrifugation. Trizol reagent was used to extract total RNA, and RNA quality was then checked on an Agilent 2100 Bioanalyzer.

The rearranged chain carries TRBV28 and TRBJ1-5; TRBD1 lines up with 9 middle nucleotides. The TCR comes from a man younger than 35 with Graves' hyperthyroidism. Sample: blood. The CDR3 reads as follows: CASSTGQGFNQPQHF. The bases read TGTGCCAGCAGTACCGGACAGGGGTTCAATCAGCCCCAACATTTT.